These 28 T cell receptor beta chains were all obtained from the same sample, sequenced in a study of blood T cells in healthy people across ages. Through a sample-barcoded 5' primer and a J-beta primer mix, a second PCR was run for roughly 6 to 12 cycles. Via MiXCR, TCRdb re-called the 5' RACE reads, giving one row per CDR3 protein. The sample holds hundreds of thousands of distinct CDR3 sequences; roughly 32% are singletons and the top ten take approximately 15%. Sequencing used blood. All receptors derive from a woman at least 80 years old in good health.

V gene TRBV5-5 combines with J gene TRBJ1-2, with no clear D. The germline gives CDR1 SGHKS, CDR2 YYEKEE (reference sequence). The CDR3 runs to 13 residues. The V end was cut by 1 base, the J end by 8 bases, with 12 bases between. In nucleotides, the CDR3 is TGTGCCAGCAGCTTGACATCCTTGGGCGGCTACACCTTC. This gives the protein CASSLTSLGGYTF.

Many counts were recorded for this clonotype. CDR3 amino acids: CASNMWGKDTEAFF. CDR3 coding DNA: TGTGCCAGTAACATGTGGGGGAAGGACACTGAAGCTTTCTTT. The chain couples TRBV7-2 to TRBJ1-1, with D perhaps TRBD1 (5 bases). The CDR3 sequence is 14 residues long. Per the germline V gene, CDR1 is SGHTA and CDR2 is FQGNSA. V was clipped by 9 bases and J by 3 bases, with 17 bases between them.

Turning to this clonotype: This may stem from a read error, because a much larger clone lies one nucleotide away. The genes are TRBV7-2 and TRBJ1-2; 9 bases are a match to TRBD1. The junction had 5 bases not matched to a gene; V was cut back by 2 bases and J by 4 bases. The CDR3 contains 15 residues. Germline CDR1 SGHTA, CDR2 FQGNSA. The DNA of the CDR3 is TGTGCCAGCAGCTTAAACGACAGGGGGAGCTATGGCTACACCTTC. Translated: CASSLNDRGSYGYTF.

The rearrangement joins TRBV7-9 to TRBJ2-1; possible D gene TRBD2, 6 bases. Matching the DNA end better, TRBJ2-7 makes the J call doubtful. The CDR3 totals 16 residues. CDR1 is SEHNR, CDR2 FQNEAQ, per germline (reference sequence). This CDR3 reads CASSPNGGSSYNEQYF. In nucleotides, the CDR3 is TGTGCCAGCAGCCCAAACGGGGGTAGCTCCTACAATGAGCAGTACTTC.

This clonotype was observed at least ten times. The chain is built from TRBV7-8 and TRBJ1-2, with 8 bases lining up with TRBD1. J was trimmed by 0 bases and V by 5 bases; bases with no gene match: 5. The CDR3 totals 15 residues. Germline lookup yields CDR1 SGHVS and CDR2 FQNEAQ. The CDR3 region is CASSRGQASNYGYTF. The CDR3 DNA is TGTGCCAGCAGCCGGGGACAGGCGTCTAACTATGGCTACACCTTC.

This clonotype was picked up many times. CDR3 residues: CASSQTDMSNQPQHF. The CDR3 nucleotides read TGCGCCAGCAGCCAAACAGATATGAGCAATCAGCCCCAGCATTTT. This chain connects TRBV4-1 to TRBJ1-5; D ambiguous. Per germline, CDR1 MGHRA and CDR2 YSYEKL. The CDR3 sequence is 15 residues long. The ends were cut back, 2 bases at V and 1 base at J, with 9 bases in the middle.

V usage is TRBV20-1 and J usage is TRBJ1-4; the D is unclear. V was trimmed by 3 bases and J by 3 bases, leaving 8 bases between them. This CDR3 is built from 13 residues. CDR1 and CDR2 from the germline V gene are DFQATT and SNEGSKA (reference sequence). CDR3 sequence (DNA): TGCAGTGCTAGTTCTGCAGCTAATGAAAAACTGTTTTTT. This codes for CSASSAANEKLFF.

Turning to this clonotype: The junction and the germline gene differ at one end; a read error may be behind it. This chain links TRBV25-1 with TRBJ1-2, with D perhaps matching TRBD1 (6 bases). CDR1 and CDR2 (germline): MGHDK, SYGVNS. The CDR3 has 15 amino acids. The CDR3 sequence: CTSSPWTAMGCGYTF. The DNA of the CDR3 is TGTACCAGCAGTCCGTGGACAGCGATGGGCTGTGGCTACACCTTC.

This clonotype was recorded a few times. It may be a read error: a sequence one base away is much more abundant. The chain has TRBV20-1 and TRBJ2-1; 7 nucleotides line up with TRBD1. Germline V lookup: CDR1 DFQATT, CDR2 SNEGSKA (reference sequence). Unmatched junction bases numbered 8, after V lost 6 bases and J lost 12 bases. This CDR3 has 11 amino acids. CDR3 bases: TGCAGTGCAGGGGGCGGTCGGGGGCAGTTCTTC. Translation: CSAGGGRGQFF.

Many counts were recorded for this clonotype. This sequence joins TRBV2 and TRBJ2-5; 15 bases align to TRBD2. The CDR3 extends over 16 amino acids. J gave up 9 bases and V 6 bases, and 11 bases lay outside the gene matches. Looked up from germline, CDR1 is SNHLY and CDR2 is FYNNEI. In DNA form, the CDR3 reads TGTGCCAGCAGCCCGCCGGGACTAGCGGGGGGCAGGGCCCAGTACTTC. This codes for CASSPPGLAGGRAQYF.

Remarks on this clonotype: The conserved final phenylalanine or tryptophan is absent from the CDR3, which likely points to a read error. This chain joins TRBV6-5 and TRBJ2-1, with D perhaps TRBD2 (7 bases). V was pared by 6 bases and J by 6 bases, with 18 bases between. This CDR3 has 15 residues. Germline CDR1 and CDR2: MNHEY and SVGAGI. This chain's CDR3 is CASSTGGWGGNEQFV. In DNA form, the CDR3 reads TGTGCCAGCAGCACGGGGGGCTGGGGGGGCAATGAGCAGTTCGTC.

This clonotype has a handful of counts. V is TRBV30 and J is TRBJ2-7, with TRBD1 identical over 7 bases. The trim removed 2 bases at V and 3 bases at J, leaving 10 bases unmatched. Germline values: CDR1 GTSNPN, CDR2 SVGIG (reference sequence). The CDR3 loop spans 15 amino acids. CDR3 amino acids: CAWSTFRGNIYEQYF. CDR3 DNA: TGTGCCTGGAGTACATTCAGGGGGAACATCTACGAGCAGTACTTC.

The chain recombines TRBV20-1 with TRBJ2-4; no clear D. The CDR3 loop spans 15 amino acids. Germline CDR1 is DFQATT and CDR2 is SNEGSKA (reference sequence). Trimming removed 0 bases from V and 1 base from J, with 10 bases in between. CDR3 amino acids: CSAREIRLAKNIQYF. Here the CDR3 DNA reads TGCAGTGCTAGAGAGATCCGTCTTGCCAAAAACATTCAGTACTTC.

This clonotype has a count of ten or more. V usage is TRBV24-1 and J usage is TRBJ2-3; D possibly corresponds to TRBD2 (6 bases). CDR1 KGHDR and CDR2 SFDVKD come from the germline V gene. V lost 0 bases to trimming and J lost 2 bases, with 11 bases between them. CDR3 length: 16 amino acids. In DNA, the CDR3 is TGTGCCACCAGTGATTTGGCCGGGGGAGTCACAGATACGCAGTATTTT. Encoded protein: CATSDLAGGVTDTQYF.

As concerns this clonotype: The junction shows a germline mismatch at one end, possibly a read error. This chain links TRBV6-6 with TRBJ1-4; TRBD1 agrees at 9 bases. The CDR3 consists of 15 residues. CDR1 MNHNY and CDR2 SVGAGI come from the germline V gene (reference sequence). CDR3 sequence (DNA): TGTGCCAGCGGTCGCCGGGGACAGGGCGGCGAAAAGCTGTTTTTT. This gives the protein CASGRRGQGGEKLFF.

The chain joins TRBV6-2 or TRBV6-3 to TRBJ2-7; TRBD2 matches at 16 bases. This CDR3 spans 17 amino acids. The junction had 13 bases not matched to a gene; V was cut back by 5 bases and J by 9 bases. From germline, CDR1 is MNHEY and CDR2 SVGEGT. CDR3 coding DNA: TGTGCCAGCAGTCCGGGACTAGCGGGGGGGCCAGGCAATGTGCAGTACTTC. Protein sequence: CASSPGLAGGPGNVQYF.

The CDR3 here is CSAFPGDEKLFF. The CDR3 nucleotides read TGCAGTGCCTTCCCCGGGGATGAAAAACTGTTTTTT. The V and J genes are TRBV20-1 and TRBJ1-4; D is uncertain. CDR1 and CDR2 from the germline V gene are DFQATT and SNEGSKA (reference sequence). This CDR3 comprises 12 residues. V lost 6 bases and J 6 bases, leaving 11 bases between the germline ends.

This clonotype has a count of ten or more. The rearrangement joins TRBV5-1 to TRBJ1-4; 8 positions match TRBD1. The germline V gene encodes CDR1 SGHRS and CDR2 YFSETQ. The CDR3 totals 14 residues. Trimming at V came to 4 bases and at J to 2 bases, leaving 1 base not matched to a gene. CDR3 sequence (DNA): TGCGCCAGCAGCCGGACAGGGACTAATGAAAAACTGTTTTTT. Translated: CASSRTGTNEKLFF.

This clonotype came up many times. The chain is built from TRBV20-1 and TRBJ2-7; either TRBD1 or TRBD2 may supply D (7 bases each). This CDR3 is 11 amino acids long. V lost 7 bases to trimming and J lost 11 bases, with 18 bases between them. From germline, CDR1 is DFQATT and CDR2 SNEGSKA (reference sequence). The CDR3 DNA is TGCAGTGTCAGGGGGGGGACCTCGGAGTACTTC. Translating gives CSVRGGTSEYF.

This clonotype was observed many times. This chain links TRBV7-2 with TRBJ2-7, with unresolved D. V lost 1 base and J 0 bases, leaving 10 bases between the germline ends. This CDR3 comprises 15 residues. CDR1 SGHTA and CDR2 FQGNSA come from the germline V gene. CDR3 sequence: CASSLGAAGSYEQYF. The DNA of the CDR3 is TGTGCCAGCAGCTTAGGGGCCGCAGGCTCCTACGAGCAGTACTTC.

A note on this clonotype: One junction end disagrees with the germline gene, perhaps due to a read error. The V gene is TRBV9, the J gene TRBJ2-5; 7 positions agree with TRBD2. Per germline, CDR1 SGDLS and CDR2 YYNGEE. The CDR3 length is 14 residues. CDR3 sequence: CASSVAGDPETRYF. CDR3 DNA sequence: TGTGCCAGCAGCGTGGCGGGGGACCCGGAGACCCGGTACTTC.

The table lists this clonotype with many counts. The CDR3 spells CASSPPGRTGENIQYF. For the CDR3, the DNA is TGTGCCAGCAGCCCGCCGGGCCGGACAGGAGAAAACATTCAGTACTTC. This rearrangement joins TRBV7-9 to TRBJ2-4; 7 bases match TRBD1. Germline-derived CDR1 and CDR2 are SEHNR and FQNEAQ (reference sequence). This CDR3 is 16 amino acids long. V was pared by 5 bases and J by 5 bases, with 12 bases of the junction left unmatched.

J is TRBJ2-7 and V is TRBV6-2 or TRBV6-3; D unresolved. Germline CDR1 and CDR2: MNHEY and SVGEGT. The CDR3 has 14 residues. V was shortened by 6 bases and J by 3 bases, with 15 bases between the two germline ends. DNA of the CDR3: TGTGCCAGCAGATTGAACAGACTTTACTACGAGCAGTACTTC. Encoded protein: CASRLNRLYYEQYF.

This clonotype came up a few times. Just one base apart from a much larger clone, this may be a read error. The chain recombines TRBV5-1 with TRBJ2-3; no definite D call. This CDR3 has 14 amino acids. V was cut by 3 bases and J by 1 base, with 9 bases left in between. CDR1 and CDR2 from the germline V gene are SGHRS and YFSETQ. The CDR3 loop is CASSWVQGTDTQYF. The CDR3 DNA reads as TGCGCCAGCAGCTGGGTCCAGGGCACAGATACGCAGTATTTT.

This clonotype turned up a few times. The chain couples TRBV5-1 to TRBJ1-4, with no clear D. Trimming took off 2 bases at V and 4 bases at J, with 9 bases between the two ends. This CDR3 is 14 amino acids long. Germline V gene sequence: CDR1 SGHRS, CDR2 YFSETQ. CDR3 region: CASSLNSFNEKLFF. The CDR3 DNA reads TGCGCCAGCAGCTTAAACAGCTTTAATGAAAAACTGTTTTTT.

The chain joins TRBV5-1 to TRBJ2-1; TRBD2 matches 13 bases. This CDR3 spans 15 amino acids. V lost 2 bases to trimming and J lost 8 bases; unmatched junction nucleotides: 4. The V gene's germline CDR1 is SGHRS and CDR2 YFSETQ. CDR3 bases: TGCGCCAGCAGCTTAAGACTAGCGGGGGGTTATGAGCAGTTCTTC. It translates to CASSLRLAGGYEQFF.

The chain combines TRBV19 with TRBJ1-5; 10 nucleotides line up with TRBD1. Germline lookup yields CDR1 LNHDA and CDR2 SQIVND (reference sequence). This CDR3 region has 14 residues. J was trimmed by 4 bases and V by 8 bases; bases with no gene match: 5. CDR3 in amino acids: CASLGQGPNQPQHF. The CDR3 region has the DNA TGTGCCAGTCTGGGACAGGGGCCTAATCAGCCCCAGCATTTT.

The chain is built from TRBV7-8 and TRBJ1-5; 7 bases are a match to TRBD1. This CDR3 spans 12 amino acids. The ends lost 2 bases at V and 11 bases at J; junction bases unmatched: 3. The germline CDR1 and CDR2 sequences are SGHVS and FQNEAQ. The CDR3 loop is CASSLRDSSQHF. The CDR3 DNA sequence: TGTGCCAGCAGCTTAAGGGACAGTTCCCAGCATTTT.